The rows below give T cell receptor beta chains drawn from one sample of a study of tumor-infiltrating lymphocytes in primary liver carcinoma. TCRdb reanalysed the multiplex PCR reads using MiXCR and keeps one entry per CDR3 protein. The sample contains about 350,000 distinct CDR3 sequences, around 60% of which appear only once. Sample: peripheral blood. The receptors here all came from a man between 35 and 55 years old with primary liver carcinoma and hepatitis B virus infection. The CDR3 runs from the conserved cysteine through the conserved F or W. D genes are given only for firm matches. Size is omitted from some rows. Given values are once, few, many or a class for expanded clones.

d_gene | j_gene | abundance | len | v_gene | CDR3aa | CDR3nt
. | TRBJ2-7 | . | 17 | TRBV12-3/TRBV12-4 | CANSLKGGMMRLWEQYF | TGTGCCAACAGTTTAAAAGGCGGGATGATGCGTCTTTGGGAGCAGTACTTC
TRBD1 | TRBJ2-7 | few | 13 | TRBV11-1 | CAGSLDRLSEQYF | TGTGCCGGCAGCTTGGACAGGCTCTCTGAGCAGTACTTC
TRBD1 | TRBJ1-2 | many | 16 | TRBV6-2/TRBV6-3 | CASSYSGQGARGGYTF | TGTGCCAGCAGTTACAGCGGACAGGGGGCCCGGGGAGGCTACACCTTC
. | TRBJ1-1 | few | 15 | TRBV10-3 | CAISDPQGSGTEAFF | TGTGCCATCAGTGACCCCCAGGGGTCGGGCACTGAAGCTTTCTTT
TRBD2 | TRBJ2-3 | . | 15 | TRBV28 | CASSQNSGSADTQYF | TGTGCCAGCAGTCAAAATAGCGGGAGTGCAGATACGCAGTATTTT
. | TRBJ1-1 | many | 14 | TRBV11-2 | CASSHSGANTEAFF | TGTGCCAGCAGCCACTCAGGGGCCAACACTGAAGCTTTCTTT
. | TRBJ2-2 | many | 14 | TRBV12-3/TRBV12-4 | CASSLLLNTGELFF | TGTGCCAGCAGTTTACTCCTAAACACCGGGGAGCTGTTTTTT
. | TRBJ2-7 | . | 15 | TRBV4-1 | CASSPETRGSYEQYF | TGCGCCAGCAGCCCGGAGACTAGGGGCTCCTACGAGCAGTACTTC
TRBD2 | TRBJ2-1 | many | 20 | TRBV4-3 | CASSQDRPLFWAGVAGEQFF | TGCGCCAGCAGCCAAGATCGGCCCCTCTTTTGGGCGGGAGTAGCGGGTGAGCAGTTCTTC
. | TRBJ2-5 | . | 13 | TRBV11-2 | CASSSALQEIQYF | TGTGCCAGCAGCTCAGCCCTCCAAGAGATCCAGTACTTC
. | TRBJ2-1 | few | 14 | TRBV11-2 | CASSNRHGHNEQFF | TGTGCCAGCTCCAACCGGCATGGCCACAATGAGCAGTTCTTC
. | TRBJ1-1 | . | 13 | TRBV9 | CASIEGGGTEAFF | TGTGCCAGCATTGAGGGAGGCGGCACTGAAGCTTTCTTT
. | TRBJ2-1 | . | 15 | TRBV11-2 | CASSLEGSKFNEQFF | TGTGCCAGCAGCCTCGAAGGTAGCAAGTTCAATGAGCAGTTCTTC
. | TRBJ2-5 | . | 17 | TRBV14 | CAISQGRGQDPRETQYF | TGTGCCATCAGCCAAGGGAGGGGACAGGACCCAAGGGAGACCCAGTACTTC
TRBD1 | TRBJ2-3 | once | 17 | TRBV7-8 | CASSHLPGQGVTDTQYF | TGTGCCAGCAGCCACTTACCGGGACAGGGGGTCACAGATACGCAGTATTTT
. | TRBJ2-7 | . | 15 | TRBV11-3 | CASSLVRIGKYEQYF | TGTGCCAGCAGCTTAGTACGTATCGGGAAATACGAGCAGTACTTC
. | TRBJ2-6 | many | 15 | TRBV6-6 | CASSSQSSGANVLTF | TGTGCCAGCAGCTCCCAGAGCTCTGGGGCCAACGTCCTGACTTTC
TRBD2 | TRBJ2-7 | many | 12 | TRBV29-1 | CSVGGGAYEQYF | TGCAGCGTCGGGGGGGGAGCCTACGAGCAGTACTTC
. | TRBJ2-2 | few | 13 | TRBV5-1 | CASSLTVSGELFF | TGCGCCAGCAGCTTGACGGTGAGCGGGGAGCTGTTTTTT
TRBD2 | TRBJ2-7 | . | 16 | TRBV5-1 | CASRMGLAGEAYEQYF | TGCGCCAGCAGGATGGGACTAGCGGGAGAAGCCTACGAGCAGTACTTC
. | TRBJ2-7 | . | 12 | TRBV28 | CANSKWVHEQYF | TGTGCCAACTCCAAGTGGGTCCACGAGCAGTACTTC
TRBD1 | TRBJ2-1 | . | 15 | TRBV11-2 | CASSLRTGGYNNQFF | TGTGCCAGCAGCTTAAGGACAGGGGGCTACAATAATCAGTTCTTC
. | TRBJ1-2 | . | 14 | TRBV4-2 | CASSQCGANYGYTF | TGTGCCAGCAGCCAATGTGGAGCTAACTATGGCTACACCTTC
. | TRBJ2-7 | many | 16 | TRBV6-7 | CASTQDWGILPYEQYF | TGTGCCAGCACCCAAGACTGGGGCATCCTCCCCTACGAGCAGTACTTC
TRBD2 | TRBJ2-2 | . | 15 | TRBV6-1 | CASNGTGRGSGELFF | TGTGCCAGCAATGGAACCGGGAGGGGAAGCGGGGAGCTGTTTTTT
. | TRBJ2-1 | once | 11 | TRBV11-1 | CASSYHDGQFF | TGTGCCAGCAGTTATCACGATGGGCAGTTCTTC
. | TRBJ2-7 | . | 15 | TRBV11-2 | CARSTVSAYPYEQYF | TGTGCCAGGAGCACCGTTAGCGCATACCCTTACGAGCAGTACTTC
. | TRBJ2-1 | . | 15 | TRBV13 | CASSLRAGTYNEQFF | TGTGCCAGCAGCTTAAGGGCGGGGACCTACAATGAGCAGTTCTTC
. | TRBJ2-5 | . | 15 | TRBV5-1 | CASSLAWTPHETQYF | TGCGCCAGCAGCTTGGCTTGGACACCTCATGAGACCCAGTACTTC
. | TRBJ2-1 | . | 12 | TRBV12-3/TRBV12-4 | CASSLDGEVTFF | TGTGCCAGCAGTCTGGACGGAGAGGTGACGTTCTTC
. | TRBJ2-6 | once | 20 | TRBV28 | CASSLPRSRTDESGANVLTF | TGTGCCAGCAGTTTACCCCGCTCCCGGACAGACGAGTCTGGGGCCAACGTCCTGACTTTC
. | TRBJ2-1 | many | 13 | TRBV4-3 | CASSQGGTDEQFF | TGCGCCAGCAGCCAGGGGGGGACAGATGAGCAGTTCTTC
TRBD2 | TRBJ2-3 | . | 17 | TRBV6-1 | CAGSPRTSGSSTDKQYF | TGTGCCGGCAGTCCCCGGACTAGCGGGAGTTCGACAGATAAGCAGTATTTT
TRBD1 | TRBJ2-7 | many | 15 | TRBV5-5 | CASSLRTGGGYEQYF | TGCGCCAGCAGCCTTCGGACAGGGGGCGGGTACGAGCAGTACTTC
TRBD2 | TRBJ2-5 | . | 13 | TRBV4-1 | CASQDSGGETQYF | TGCGCCAGCCAAGATAGCGGGGGAGAGACCCAGTACTTC
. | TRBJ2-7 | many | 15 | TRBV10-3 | CAISESDRTNYEQYF | TGTGCCATCAGTGAGTCTGATAGGACCAATTACGAGCAGTACTTC
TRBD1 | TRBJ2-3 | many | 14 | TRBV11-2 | CASSIQGAHDTQYF | TGTGCCAGCAGTATACAGGGGGCTCACGATACGCAGTATTTT
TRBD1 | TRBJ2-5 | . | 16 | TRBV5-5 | CASSFGVGTVGEAQYF | TGTGCCAGCAGCTTTGGCGTTGGGACAGTGGGAGAGGCCCAGTACTTC
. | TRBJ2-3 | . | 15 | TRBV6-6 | CASSYLRRSTDTQYF | TGTGCCAGCAGTTATTTGCGAAGGAGCACAGATACGCAGTATTTT
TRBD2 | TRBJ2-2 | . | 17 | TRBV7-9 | CVSSSLESGSNSGELFF | TGTGTCAGCAGTTCACTAGAAAGCGGGAGCAACAGCGGGGAGCTGTTTTTT
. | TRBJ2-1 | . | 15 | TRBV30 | CAVATGSGAYNEQFF | TGTGCCGTCGCCACAGGCTCTGGGGCCTACAATGAGCAGTTCTTC
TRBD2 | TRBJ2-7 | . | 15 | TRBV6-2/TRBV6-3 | CASTLSGSLYYEQYF | TGTGCCAGCACCCTTAGCGGGAGCCTATACTACGAGCAGTACTTC
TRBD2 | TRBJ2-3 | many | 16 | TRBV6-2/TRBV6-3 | CASSRLAGGSADTQYF | TGTGCCAGCAGTAGACTAGCGGGAGGTTCAGCAGATACGCAGTATTTT
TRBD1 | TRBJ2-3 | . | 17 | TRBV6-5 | CASSSAWDRRFSDTQYF | TGTGCCAGCAGTTCCGCCTGGGACAGGAGATTTTCAGATACGCAGTATTTT
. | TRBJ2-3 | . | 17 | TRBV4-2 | CASSRTTSGFSTDTQYF | TGTGCCAGCAGCCGCACCACCTCGGGATTCAGCACAGATACGCAGTATTTT